These T cell receptor beta chains were read from a single sample in a study of T cell repertoires in cytomegalovirus infection. Each CDR3 protein gets one entry after TCRdb re-called the reads with MiXCR. This sample has approximately 70,000 distinct CDR3 sequences; under 25% occur once, and the top ten carry roughly three quarters. Antigen specificity for these receptors is unknown. What was sequenced was PBMCs, sequenced either directly or after in vitro stimulation (not recorded which). These receptors originate from a human donor in good health (CMV status not recorded). Some clones in this sample may be carry-over from other donors' samples. CDR3s include the opening cysteine and the closing phenylalanine or tryptophan. D genes are given only for firm matches. Some rows have no size entry. The others give once, few or many, or a class for an expanded clone.

d_call: NA
j_call: TRBJ2-2
clone_size: NA
cdr3_length: 14
v_call: TRBV9
cdr3_aa: CASRFSGNTGELFF
cdr3_nt: TGTGCCAGCAGATTTAGCGGAAACACCGGGGAGCTGTTTTTT

d_call: NA
j_call: TRBJ2-7
clone_size: NA
cdr3_length: 14
v_call: TRBV20-1
cdr3_aa: CSAHGGLTSYEQYF
cdr3_nt: TGCAGTGCGCACGGGGGTCTTACTTCCTACGAGCAGTACTTC

d_call: NA
j_call: TRBJ1-2
clone_size: NA
cdr3_length: 14
v_call: TRBV4-3
cdr3_aa: CASSQDRAGRTVTF
cdr3_nt: TGCGCCAGCAGCCAAGATCGGGCAGGGAGGACGGTCACCTTC

d_call: NA
j_call: TRBJ1-3
clone_size: NA
cdr3_length: 12
v_call: TRBV11-3
cdr3_aa: CASSGSGNTIYF
cdr3_nt: TGTGCCAGCAGCGGATCTGGAAACACCATATATTTT

d_call: NA
j_call: TRBJ1-2
clone_size: NA
cdr3_length: 13
v_call: TRBV7-6
cdr3_aa: CASSFTAPLGYTF
cdr3_nt: TGTGCCAGCAGCTTTACAGCACCCCTAGGCTACACCTTC

d_call: TRBD1
j_call: TRBJ1-6
clone_size: few
cdr3_length: 15
v_call: TRBV4-1
cdr3_aa: CASSQATGERSPLHF
cdr3_nt: TGCGCCAGCAGCCAAGCCACAGGGGAACGTTCACCCCTCCACTTT

d_call: NA
j_call: TRBJ2-3
clone_size: few
cdr3_length: 15
v_call: TRBV27
cdr3_aa: CASRITASAANTQYF
cdr3_nt: TGTGCCAGCAGAATTACAGCCTCGGCCGCAAATACGCAGTATTTT

d_call: NA
j_call: TRBJ2-1
clone_size: many
cdr3_length: 16
v_call: TRBV7-2
cdr3_aa: CASSLARSYGYNEQFF
cdr3_nt: TGTGCCAGCAGCTTAGCGCGGTCCTACGGGTACAATGAGCAGTTCTTC

d_call: NA
j_call: TRBJ2-7
clone_size: NA
cdr3_length: 15
v_call: TRBV4-3
cdr3_aa: CASSQDPGLLNEQYF
cdr3_nt: TGCGCCAGCAGCCAAGATCCGGGGCTTCTCAACGAGCAGTACTTC

d_call: NA
j_call: TRBJ1-2
clone_size: NA
cdr3_length: 14
v_call: TRBV7-4
cdr3_aa: CASSSARGATSYTF
cdr3_nt: TGTGCCAGCAGCTCGGCCAGGGGCGCGACGAGTTACACCTTC

d_call: TRBD1
j_call: TRBJ2-5
clone_size: NA
cdr3_length: 15
v_call: TRBV19
cdr3_aa: CASTPDRGSHWAQYF
cdr3_nt: TGTGCCAGTACCCCGGACAGGGGCTCCCATTGGGCCCAGTACTTC

d_call: NA
j_call: TRBJ1-4
clone_size: NA
cdr3_length: 14
v_call: TRBV27
cdr3_aa: CASSFRRRGEKLIF
cdr3_nt: TGTGCCAGCAGTTTCCGGAGGAGGGGGGAAAAACTGATTTTT

d_call: NA
j_call: TRBJ1-1
clone_size: NA
cdr3_length: 13
v_call: TRBV6-5
cdr3_aa: CASSYLGRTEAFF
cdr3_nt: TGTGCCAGCAGTTACTTGGGACGGACTGAAGCTTTCTTT

d_call: NA
j_call: TRBJ1-1
clone_size: NA
cdr3_length: 13
v_call: TRBV28
cdr3_aa: CASSFLGYAEAFF
cdr3_nt: TGTGCCAGCAGTTTTCTAGGTTACGCTGAAGCTTTCTTT

d_call: TRBD1
j_call: TRBJ2-3
clone_size: many
cdr3_length: 14
v_call: TRBV7-2
cdr3_aa: CASSFQGAADTQYF
cdr3_nt: TGTGCCAGCAGCTTTCAGGGGGCTGCAGATACGCAGTATTTT

d_call: NA
j_call: TRBJ1-5
clone_size: NA
cdr3_length: 19
v_call: TRBV7-9
cdr3_aa: CASSLDKAGDPWSNQPQHF
cdr3_nt: TGTGCCAGCAGCTTAGACAAGGCAGGGGATCCGTGGAGCAATCAGCCCCAGCATTTT

d_call: NA
j_call: TRBJ1-2
clone_size: NA
cdr3_length: 15
v_call: TRBV2
cdr3_aa: CASSGTALANYGYTF
cdr3_nt: TGTGCCAGCAGTGGGACAGCTTTAGCTAACTATGGCTACACCTTC

d_call: NA
j_call: TRBJ2-7
clone_size: NA
cdr3_length: 12
v_call: TRBV20-1
cdr3_aa: CSASKRGYEQYF
cdr3_nt: TGCAGTGCTAGCAAGCGCGGCTACGAGCAGTACTTC

d_call: NA
j_call: TRBJ2-1
clone_size: many
cdr3_length: 15
v_call: TRBV11-2
cdr3_aa: CASSPQGAEGNEQFF
cdr3_nt: TGTGCCAGCAGCCCCCAGGGAGCGGAGGGCAATGAGCAGTTCTTC

d_call: NA
j_call: TRBJ2-1
clone_size: NA
cdr3_length: 11
v_call: TRBV7-6
cdr3_aa: CASGRGYEQFF
cdr3_nt: TGTGCCAGCGGAAGGGGTTATGAGCAGTTCTTC

d_call: NA
j_call: TRBJ1-3
clone_size: NA
cdr3_length: 14
v_call: TRBV20-1
cdr3_aa: CSARVTASGNTIYF
cdr3_nt: TGCAGTGCTAGAGTAACGGCCTCTGGAAACACCATATATTTT

d_call: NA
j_call: TRBJ2-1
clone_size: NA
cdr3_length: 15
v_call: TRBV19
cdr3_aa: CASSIRQTQINEQFF
cdr3_nt: TGTGCCAGTAGTATCCGACAGACCCAGATTAATGAGCAGTTCTTC

d_call: NA
j_call: TRBJ2-1
clone_size: many
cdr3_length: 14
v_call: TRBV10-3
cdr3_aa: CAISGSSSYNEQFF
cdr3_nt: TGTGCCATCAGTGGTTCCAGCTCCTACAATGAGCAGTTCTTC

d_call: TRBD2
j_call: TRBJ2-7
clone_size: once
cdr3_length: 18
v_call: TRBV28
cdr3_aa: CASSSFFSGGLRSYEQYF
cdr3_nt: TGTGCCAGCAGTTCCTTCTTTAGCGGGGGCTTAAGATCCTACGAGCAGTACTTC

d_call: TRBD1
j_call: TRBJ1-5
clone_size: few
cdr3_length: 14
v_call: TRBV19
cdr3_aa: CASGGTGNNQPQHF
cdr3_nt: TGTGCCAGCGGGGGGACAGGGAACAATCAGCCCCAGCATTTT

d_call: NA
j_call: TRBJ2-3
clone_size: NA
cdr3_length: 15
v_call: TRBV20-1
cdr3_aa: CSAFYQGSGTDTQYF
cdr3_nt: TGCAGTGCTTTCTACCAGGGCTCGGGGACAGATACGCAGTATTTT

d_call: TRBD1
j_call: TRBJ1-5
clone_size: NA
cdr3_length: 16
v_call: TRBV2
cdr3_aa: CASSPVGQGASQPQHF
cdr3_nt: TGTGCCAGCAGTCCAGTGGGACAGGGGGCAAGTCAGCCCCAGCATTTT

d_call: TRBD2
j_call: TRBJ2-7
clone_size: few
cdr3_length: 16
v_call: TRBV6-5
cdr3_aa: CASSYSLAGEKNEQYF
cdr3_nt: TGTGCCAGCAGTTACTCGCTAGCGGGAGAAAAGAACGAGCAGTACTTC

d_call: TRBD2
j_call: TRBJ2-1
clone_size: few
cdr3_length: 18
v_call: TRBV12-3/TRBV12-4
cdr3_aa: CASSFGVSGSLRYNEQFF
cdr3_nt: TGTGCCAGCAGTTTCGGGGTTAGCGGGAGTCTCAGGTACAATGAGCAGTTCTTC

d_call: NA
j_call: TRBJ1-5
clone_size: few
cdr3_length: 15
v_call: TRBV28
cdr3_aa: CASSPHRGGNQPQHF
cdr3_nt: TGTGCCAGCAGTCCGCATCGAGGTGGCAATCAGCCCCAGCATTTT

d_call: TRBD2
j_call: TRBJ2-1
clone_size: many
cdr3_length: 15
v_call: TRBV6-5
cdr3_aa: CASSLTAGGGSEQFF
cdr3_nt: TGTGCCAGCAGTTTAACGGCGGGAGGGGGAAGTGAGCAGTTCTTC

d_call: NA
j_call: TRBJ2-7
clone_size: NA
cdr3_length: 15
v_call: TRBV7-3
cdr3_aa: CASSLAPGQRYEQYF
cdr3_nt: TGTGCCAGCAGCTTAGCGCCGGGACAACGCTACGAGCAGTACTTC

d_call: TRBD1
j_call: TRBJ1-2
clone_size: few
cdr3_length: 14
v_call: TRBV5-4
cdr3_aa: CASSFEGASYGYTF
cdr3_nt: TGTGCCAGCAGCTTTGAGGGGGCAAGCTATGGCTACACCTTC

d_call: TRBD2
j_call: TRBJ2-3
clone_size: few
cdr3_length: 18
v_call: TRBV5-1
cdr3_aa: CASSSRGLAGGSTDTQYF
cdr3_nt: TGCGCCAGCAGTTCGCGGGGACTAGCGGGAGGCAGCACAGATACGCAGTATTTT

d_call: NA
j_call: TRBJ2-1
clone_size: many
cdr3_length: 14
v_call: TRBV27
cdr3_aa: CAAKLTAAYNEQFF
cdr3_nt: TGTGCCGCCAAACTGACAGCGGCCTACAATGAGCAGTTCTTC

d_call: NA
j_call: TRBJ2-1
clone_size: few
cdr3_length: 14
v_call: TRBV11-2
cdr3_aa: CASSLEYRYNEQFF
cdr3_nt: TGTGCCAGCAGCTTAGAATACAGATACAATGAGCAGTTCTTC

d_call: NA
j_call: TRBJ2-7
clone_size: NA
cdr3_length: 11
v_call: TRBV28
cdr3_aa: CASSFWGGQYF
cdr3_nt: TGTGCCAGCAGTTTTTGGGGAGGGCAGTACTTC

d_call: NA
j_call: TRBJ1-2
clone_size: many
cdr3_length: 14
v_call: TRBV7-2
cdr3_aa: CASSLWDTGYGYTF
cdr3_nt: TGTGCCAGCAGCTTGTGGGATACAGGGTATGGCTACACCTTC

d_call: NA
j_call: TRBJ2-7
clone_size: few
cdr3_length: 15
v_call: TRBV20-1
cdr3_aa: CSARVAGTRSYEQYF
cdr3_nt: TGCAGTGCTAGAGTGGCCGGGACCAGGTCCTACGAGCAGTACTTC

d_call: NA
j_call: TRBJ1-6
clone_size: few
cdr3_length: 17
v_call: TRBV7-2
cdr3_aa: CASSRMIRDVDNSPLHF
cdr3_nt: TGTGCCAGCAGCCGAATGATCCGGGACGTAGATAATTCACCCCTCCACTTT

d_call: NA
j_call: TRBJ1-5
clone_size: NA
cdr3_length: 14
v_call: TRBV28
cdr3_aa: CASTTVAGDLTQHF
cdr3_nt: TGTGCCAGCACCACAGTCGCGGGGGATCTGACCCAGCATTTT

d_call: TRBD1
j_call: TRBJ2-5
clone_size: NA
cdr3_length: 16
v_call: TRBV11-2
cdr3_aa: CASSPPGTGYKETQYF
cdr3_nt: TGTGCCAGCAGCCCCCCCGGGACAGGGTACAAAGAGACCCAGTACTTC

d_call: TRBD2
j_call: TRBJ2-7
clone_size: few
cdr3_length: 10
v_call: TRBV29-1
cdr3_aa: CSVSERGLYF
cdr3_nt: TGCAGCGTTAGTGAGCGGGGGTTGTACTTC

d_call: NA
j_call: TRBJ1-1
clone_size: few
cdr3_length: 14
v_call: TRBV6-2/TRBV6-3
cdr3_aa: CASTTNLGTDEAFF
cdr3_nt: TGTGCCAGCACTACAAACCTCGGGACGGATGAAGCTTTCTTT

d_call: TRBD1
j_call: TRBJ1-2
clone_size: few
cdr3_length: 13
v_call: TRBV19
cdr3_aa: CASRRTGSYGYTF
cdr3_nt: TGTGCCAGTAGAAGGACAGGGTCCTATGGCTACACCTTC

d_call: NA
j_call: TRBJ1-3
clone_size: NA
cdr3_length: 13
v_call: TRBV29-1
cdr3_aa: CSGSQGPGNTIYF
cdr3_nt: TGCAGCGGATCACAGGGCCCGGGAAACACCATATATTTT